The 30 T cell receptor beta chains below all came from one sample that was sequenced in a study of blood T cell repertoires in COVID-19. Here immunoSEQ multiplex PCR was the method, and the copy in TCRdb shows in-frame clones only, minus some. The data contain fewer than 120,000 clones, 88% of them singletons. The sequencing sample was made of peripheral blood. The receptors derive from a woman in her fifties or sixties with acute or convalescent COVID-19.

This clone was detected only a few times. V is TRBV3-1 (or the pseudogene TRBV3-2) and J is TRBJ2-3, with 9 bases matching TRBD2. CDR1 LGHDT and CDR2 YNNKEL come from the germline V gene (reference sequence). V shed 1 base, J shed 4 bases, and the junction held 3 bases outside the gene matches. The CDR3 runs 15 residues. CDR3 DNA: TGTGCCAGCAGCCAAGGCCTAGCGGGACCAGATACGCAGTATTTT. This encodes CASSQGLAGPDTQYF.

The V call is TRBV11-2, the J call TRBJ2-7, with TRBD2 matching over 12 bases. The CDR3 totals 15 residues. Germline CDR1 is SGHAT and CDR2 is FQNNGV. With 5 bases clipped from V and 4 bases from J, the junction kept 6 bases outside the gene matches. The CDR3 spells CASSHPTSGSYEQYF. CDR3 DNA: TGTGCCAGCAGCCATCCGACTAGCGGGAGTTACGAGCAGTACTTC.

CDR3 region: CASSLRQDTEAFF. DNA for the CDR3: TGTGCCAGCAGCTTACGTCAGGACACTGAAGCTTTCTTT. V and J are TRBV7-9 and TRBJ1-1; D unclear. CDR1 and CDR2 (germline): SEHNR, FQNEAQ (reference sequence). V was pared by 2 bases and J by 3 bases, with 7 bases between. This CDR3 has 13 residues.

The chain couples TRBV14 to TRBJ2-2; 15 nucleotides line up with TRBD2. V was clipped by 0 bases and J by 6 bases; unmatched bases: 8. Per the germline V gene, CDR1 is SGHDN and CDR2 is FVKESK. The CDR3 covers 19 residues. CDR3 residues: CASSQDPWTSGRAPGELFF. The CDR3 nucleotides read TGTGCCAGCAGCCAAGATCCATGGACTAGCGGGAGGGCCCCCGGGGAGCTGTTTTTT.

This sequence joins TRBV13 and TRBJ2-6; no reliable D call. The CDR3 has 15 amino acids. V shed 3 bases and J shed 0 bases, with 6 bases lying between them. Germline CDR1 is PRHDT and CDR2 is FYEKMQ (reference sequence). CDR3 nucleotide sequence: TGTGCCAGCAGCTTTGGGCGCTCTGGGGCCAACGTCCTGACTTTC. Its translation: CASSFGRSGANVLTF.

Here the CDR3 reads CASSYYPTGGETQYF. The CDR3, as DNA: TGTGCCAGCAGTTACTACCCCACCGGGGGGGAGACCCAGTACTTC. The genes are TRBV6-5 and TRBJ2-5; 7 bases map to TRBD2. J was trimmed by 5 bases and V by 1 base; bases with no gene match: 7. This CDR3 spans 15 amino acids. Germline assignment: CDR1 MNHEY and CDR2 SVGAGI.

This chain uses TRBV3-1 (or the pseudogene TRBV3-2) with TRBJ1-6, with D perhaps matching TRBD1 (5 bases). Germline CDR1 is LGHDT and CDR2 is YNNKEL (reference sequence). V lost 6 bases, J lost 5 bases, and 11 bases lay in between. The CDR3 extends over 14 amino acids. CDR3 DNA sequence: TGTGCCAGCAGACGAAGCAGGGATAATTCACCCCTCCACTTT. As protein: CASRRSRDNSPLHF.

The genes are TRBV25-1 and TRBJ2-7, with 9 positions matching TRBD2. Losses at the gene ends were 8 bases for V and 6 bases for J; bases not matched to a gene: 20. This CDR3 contains 17 residues. Germline assignment: CDR1 MGHDK and CDR2 SYGVNS. CDR3 loop: CASDPGLAIPSTSEQYF. The CDR3 nucleotides are TGTGCCAGCGATCCGGGACTAGCAATCCCTTCGACGAGCGAGCAGTACTTC.

The genes are TRBV19 and TRBJ2-2; TRBD1 is a possible D gene (5 bases). This CDR3 comprises 18 residues. Germline CDR1 LNHDA, CDR2 SQIVND (reference sequence). Trimming stripped 5 bases from V and 3 bases from J, with 22 bases between. The CDR3 is CASSALSLQGWDTGELFF. The CDR3 DNA reads as TGTGCCAGTAGTGCTCTTTCTCTGCAGGGATGGGACACCGGGGAGCTGTTTTTT.

This chain links TRBV6-4 with TRBJ2-7; maybe TRBD2 (6 bases). V was clipped by 6 bases and J by 7 bases, with 16 bases between them. This CDR3 region has 13 residues. CDR1 MRHNA and CDR2 SNTAGT come from the germline V gene. The CDR3 protein is CASSLGPAGEQYF. The CDR3 DNA is TGTGCCAGCAGCTTAGGGCCGGCGGGGGAGCAGTACTTC.

The rearrangement uses TRBV29-1 and TRBJ2-3; TRBD1 matches at 8 bases. Losses at the gene ends were 6 bases for V and 5 bases for J; bases not matched to a gene: 13. Germline loops: CDR1 SQVTM, CDR2 ANQGSEA. The CDR3 length is 15 residues. The CDR3 protein is CSVSRQGRGGDTQYF. The DNA for the CDR3 is TGCAGCGTCTCGCGACAGGGGAGAGGGGGAGATACGCAGTATTTT.

V and J are TRBV11-3 and TRBJ2-2, with TRBD1 matching 10 bases. The CDR3 has 15 residues. The germline CDR1 and CDR2 sequences are SGHNT and YENEEA. The J segment lost 9 bases and the V segment lost 6 bases, leaving 10 bases of the junction unmatched. The CDR3 nucleotides are TGTGCCAGCAGTTTGGGACAGGGGTTAGCAAGGGAGCTGTTTTTT. As protein: CASSLGQGLARELFF.

The chain is built from TRBV11-2 and TRBJ2-1; 13 nucleotides line up with TRBD2. The V gene end was trimmed by 5 bases and the J gene end by 9 bases; junction bases not matched to a gene: 10. The length of the CDR3 is 16 residues. Germline V lookup: CDR1 SGHAT, CDR2 FQNNGV. The DNA of the CDR3 is TGTGCCAGCAGCACTCGGACTAGCGGGAGATCCGGTGAGCAGTTCTTC. It translates to CASSTRTSGRSGEQFF.

The J gene is TRBJ1-2, the V gene TRBV19, with D perhaps matching TRBD1 (5 bases). Trimming left V 3 bases short and J 6 bases short, with 11 bases between. This CDR3 is 13 amino acids long. CDR1 LNHDA and CDR2 SQIVND come from the germline V gene (reference sequence). The CDR3 reads CASSIRGGDGYTF. In DNA, the CDR3 is TGTGCCAGTAGTATTCGGGGAGGGGATGGCTACACCTTC.

J is TRBJ2-1 and V is TRBV2, with TRBD2 as a possible D gene (5 bases). With 7 bases removed from V and 0 bases from J, the gap between germline ends came to 13 bases. Germline V gene lookup returns CDR1 SNHLY and CDR2 FYNNEI. CDR3 length: 15 amino acids. The CDR3 DNA reads as TGTGCCAGCACACGGGGTGCGAACTCCTACAATGAGCAGTTCTTC. Its protein is CASTRGANSYNEQFF.

On this clone: Different DNA sequences within this sample yield the same CDR3. The V gene is TRBV5-1, the J gene TRBJ2-7; 8 positions agree with TRBD2. CDR1 and CDR2 (germline): SGHRS, YFSETQ. The CDR3 spans 13 residues. The junction had 0 bases not matched to a gene; V was cut back by 1 base and J by 3 bases. The CDR3 nucleotides are TGCGCCAGCAGCTTGCGGGAGGGCTACGAGCAGTACTTC. This codes for CASSLREGYEQYF. Full variable domain (remainder filled in from reference TRBV5-1 and TRBJ2-7): KAGVTQTPRYLIKTRGQQVTLSCSPISGHRSVSWYQQTPGQGLQFLFEYFSETQRNKGNFPGRFSGRQFSNSRSEMNVSTLELGDSALYLCASSLREGYEQYFGPGTRLTVT.

V usage is TRBV9 and J usage is TRBJ2-7, with 7 bases fitting TRBD2. J gave up 6 bases and V 4 bases, and 13 bases lay outside the gene matches. Germline V gene lookup returns CDR1 SGDLS and CDR2 YYNGEE. The CDR3 is 15 residues long. The CDR3 nucleotides read TGTGCCAGCAGCACCGGCGGGAGTGCCGGGTTCGAGCAGTACTTC. This encodes CASSTGGSAGFEQYF.

Turning to this clone: The junction departs from the called germline gene at one end, perhaps through a read error. This chain joins TRBV5-1 and TRBJ1-2; TRBD1 matches at 8 bases. In germline, CDR1 is SGHRS, CDR2 YFSETQ. This CDR3 contains 14 residues. The CDR3 DNA follows: TGCGCCAGCAAGCAGGGGGCGGCGGTGAGTGGCTACGCCTTC. It encodes CASKQGAAVSGYAF.

This clone has a single count. The chain joins TRBV24-1 to TRBJ2-2, with TRBD2 identical over 9 bases. From germline, CDR1 is KGHDR and CDR2 SFDVKD. The CDR3 covers 19 residues. The ends lost 0 bases at V and 6 bases at J; junction bases unmatched: 13. CDR3 nucleotide sequence: TGTGCCACCAGTGATTTGGGGCGGGAGGGCAGTCATTCGGCCGGGGAGCTGTTTTTT. It is translated as CATSDLGREGSHSAGELFF.

This clone was found a few times. V usage is TRBV3-1 (or the pseudogene TRBV3-2) and J usage is TRBJ1-6; D is perhaps TRBD1 (6 bases). The CDR3 covers 15 residues. The V end lost 5 bases, the J end lost 7 bases, and 15 bases lay between the germline ends. From germline, CDR1 is LGHDT and CDR2 YNNKEL (reference sequence). CDR3 nucleotide sequence: TGTGCCAGCAGCTCACAGGGAACCGGGAATTCACCCCTCCACTTT. Encoded protein: CASSSQGTGNSPLHF.

The chain recombines TRBV15 with TRBJ2-7; 10 bases agree with TRBD2. V was clipped by 1 base and J by 4 bases; unmatched bases: 4. This CDR3 is 15 amino acids long. Germline lookup yields CDR1 LNHNV and CDR2 YYDKDF (reference sequence). In nucleotides, the CDR3 is TGTGCCACCAGCAGAGGGCTAGCGGGAGAATACGAGCAGTACTTC. This translates into CATSRGLAGEYEQYF. Full variable domain (missing parts from reference TRBV15 and TRBJ2-7): DAMVIQNPRYQVTQFGKPVTLSCSQTLNHNVMYWYQQKSSQAPKLLFHYYDKDFNNEADTPDNFQSRRPNTSFCFLDIRSPGLGDTAMYLCATSRGLAGEYEQYFGPGTRLTVT.

The chain uses TRBV14 and TRBJ2-7; D perhaps matches TRBD1 (5 bases). Germline CDR1 SGHDN, CDR2 FVKESK. There are 13 residues in the CDR3. V lost 5 bases, J lost 4 bases, and 12 bases lay in between. CDR3 DNA: TGTGCCAGCAGCTACTATCAGGGATACGAGCAGTACTTC. Translated: CASSYYQGYEQYF.

This clone has just a few counts. The chain combines TRBV9 with TRBJ2-1, with 10 bases lining up with TRBD1. The V gene's germline CDR1 is SGDLS and CDR2 YYNGEE. The trim removed 4 bases at V and 7 bases at J, leaving 14 bases unmatched. This CDR3 spans 17 amino acids. The CDR3 reads CASSRVRRTGGRNEQFF. The CDR3 DNA reads as TGTGCCAGCAGCCGAGTCCGTCGGACAGGGGGTCGAAATGAGCAGTTCTTC.

This sequence joins TRBV19 and TRBJ1-1, with a weak D call TRBD1 (5 bases). Germline assignment: CDR1 LNHDA and CDR2 SQIVND (reference sequence). CDR3 length: 14 residues. Trimming removed 7 bases at V and 0 bases at J, with 12 bases between. CDR3 sequence (DNA): TGTGCCAGTAATCTCGGGGGATTGAACACTGAAGCTTTCTTT. Residues: CASNLGGLNTEAFF.

The chain couples TRBV2 to TRBJ1-6; no definite D call. Germline CDR1 and CDR2: SNHLY and FYNNEI. V was pared by 4 bases and J by 8 bases, with 12 bases between. This CDR3 region has 14 residues. CDR3 in amino acids: CASSAGNTHSPLHF. In DNA form, the CDR3 reads TGTGCCAGCAGTGCGGGGAATACGCATTCACCCCTCCACTTT. Variable domain in full (rest from reference TRBV2 and TRBJ1-6): EPEVTQTPSHQVTQMGQEVILRCVPISNHLYFYWYRQILGQKVEFLVSFYNNEISEKSEIFDDQFSVERPDGSNFTLKIRSTKLEDSAMYFCASSAGNTHSPLHFGNGTRLTVT.

The chain carries TRBV29-1 and TRBJ1-2; 7 bases map to TRBD1. CDR1 is SQVTM and CDR2 is ANQGSEA in the germline V gene. The CDR3 has 16 amino acids. The junction had 14 bases not matched to a gene; V was cut back by 3 bases and J by 4 bases. The CDR3 DNA is TGCAGCGTTGAGGCTATGGGACAGCAAGGGGTCTATGGCTACACCTTC. Translating gives CSVEAMGQQGVYGYTF.

The rearrangement links TRBV6-6 to TRBJ1-2; a weak D match, TRBD1 (5 bases). This CDR3 is built from 14 residues. CDR1 and CDR2 from the germline V gene are MNHNY and SVGAGI (reference sequence). V was trimmed by 6 bases and J by 5 bases, leaving 16 bases between them. The chain's CDR3 is CASREEIQGYGYTF. CDR3 in DNA: TGTGCCAGCAGGGAAGAGATCCAGGGATATGGCTACACCTTC.

This clone was detected a few times. The chain combines TRBV18 with TRBJ2-1; 10 bases are a match to TRBD2. In germline, CDR1 is KGHSH, CDR2 LQKENI. Trimming at V came to 6 bases and at J to 1 base, leaving 12 bases not matched to a gene. The CDR3 covers 18 residues. The CDR3, as DNA: TGTGCCAGCTCTGTCCAGCTCCTAGCGGGAGTTTCCTACAATGAGCAGTTCTTC. It encodes CASSVQLLAGVSYNEQFF.

This chain joins TRBV15 and TRBJ2-3; no clear D. The CDR3 covers 16 residues. Trimming shortened V by 0 bases and J by 3 bases, and 13 bases separated the two germline ends. The germline V gene has CDR1 LNHNV and CDR2 YYDKDF (reference sequence). CDR3 nucleotide sequence: TGTGCCACCAGCAGAGATCGCCCTAGAGGAACAGATACGCAGTATTTT. Protein: CATSRDRPRGTDTQYF.

The J gene is TRBJ2-5, the V gene TRBV30; 8 bases fit TRBD1. V dropped 2 bases and J dropped 1; count of bases not matched to a gene: 3. In germline, CDR1 is GTSNPN, CDR2 SVGIG (reference sequence). The CDR3 is 14 amino acids. The CDR3 here is CAWSSTGVQETQYF. The CDR3 region has the DNA TGTGCCTGGAGTTCGACAGGGGTCCAAGAGACCCAGTACTTC. The full variable domain, rest sourced from reference TRBV30 and TRBJ2-5, is SQTIHQWPATLVQPVGSPLSLECTVEGTSNPNLYWYRQAAGRGLQLLFYSVGIGQISSEVPQNLSASRPQDRQFILSSKKLLLSDSGFYLCAWSSTGVQETQYFGPGTRLLVL.